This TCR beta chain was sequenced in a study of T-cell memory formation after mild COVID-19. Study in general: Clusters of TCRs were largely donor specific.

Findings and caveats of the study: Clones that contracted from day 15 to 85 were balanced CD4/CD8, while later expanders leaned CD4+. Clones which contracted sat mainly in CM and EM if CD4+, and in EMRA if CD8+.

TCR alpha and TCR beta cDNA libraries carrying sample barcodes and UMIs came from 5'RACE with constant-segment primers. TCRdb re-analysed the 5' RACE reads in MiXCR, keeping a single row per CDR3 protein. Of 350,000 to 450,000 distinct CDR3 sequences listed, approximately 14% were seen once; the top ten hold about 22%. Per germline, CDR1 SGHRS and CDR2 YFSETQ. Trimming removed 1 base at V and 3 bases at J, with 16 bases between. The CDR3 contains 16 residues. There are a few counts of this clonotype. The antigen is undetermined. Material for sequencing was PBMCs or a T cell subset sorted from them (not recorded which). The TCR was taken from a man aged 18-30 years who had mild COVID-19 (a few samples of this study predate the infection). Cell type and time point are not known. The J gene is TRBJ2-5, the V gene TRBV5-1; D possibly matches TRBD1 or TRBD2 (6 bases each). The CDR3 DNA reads TGCGCCAGCAGCTTGAGCCCGGGGGCTATTAAAGAGACCCAGTACTTC. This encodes CASSLSPGAIKETQYF.